The source of this TCR beta chain is a study of T-cell reconstitution after alpha-beta-depleted transplantation in children. The sample holds many counts of this clonotype. The junction had 7 bases not matched to a gene; V was cut back by 3 bases and J by 4 bases. The length of the CDR3 is 15 residues. Germline CDR1 DFQATT, CDR2 SNEGSKA (reference sequence). A library of TCRbeta sequences, prepared with unique molecular identifiers, was generated. TCRdb re-called the PCR reads through MiXCR, storing one row per CDR3 protein. The sample has under 9,500 distinct CDR3 sequences, approximately 13% seen once; the top ten hold 50% to 60%.

Sequencing was performed on PBMCs, mostly from graft donor cells, taken 60 days after TCRalphabeta/CD19-depleted stem cell transplant. The TCR was taken from a male patient younger than 18 who had a stem cell transplant for acute lymphoblastic leukemia, so the T cells may come from the graft donor. The chain has TRBV20-1 and TRBJ2-7, with TRBD2 matching 12 bases. This CDR3 is CSARLAGGRTYEQYF. DNA of the CDR3: TGCAGTGCTAGGCTAGCGGGAGGGAGAACGTACGAGCAGTACTTC.